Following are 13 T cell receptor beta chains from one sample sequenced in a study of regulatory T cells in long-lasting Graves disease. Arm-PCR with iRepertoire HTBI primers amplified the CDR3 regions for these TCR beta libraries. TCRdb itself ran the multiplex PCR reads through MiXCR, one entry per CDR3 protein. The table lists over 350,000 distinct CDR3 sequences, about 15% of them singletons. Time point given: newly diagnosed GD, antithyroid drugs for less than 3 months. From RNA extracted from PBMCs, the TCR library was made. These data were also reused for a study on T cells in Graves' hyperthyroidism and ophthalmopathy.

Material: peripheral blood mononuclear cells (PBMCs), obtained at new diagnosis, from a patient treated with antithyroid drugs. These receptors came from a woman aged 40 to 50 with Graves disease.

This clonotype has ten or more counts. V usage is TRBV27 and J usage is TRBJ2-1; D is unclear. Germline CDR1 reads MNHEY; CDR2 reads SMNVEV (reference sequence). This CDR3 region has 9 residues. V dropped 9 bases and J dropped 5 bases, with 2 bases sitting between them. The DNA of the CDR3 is TGTGCCAGGCACAATGAGCAGTTCTTC. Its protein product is CARHNEQFF.

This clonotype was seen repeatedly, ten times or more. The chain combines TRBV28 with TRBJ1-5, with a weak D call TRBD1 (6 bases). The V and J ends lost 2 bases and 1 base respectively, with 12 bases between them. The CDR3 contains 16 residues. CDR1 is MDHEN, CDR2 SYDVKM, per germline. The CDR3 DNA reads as TGTGCCAGCAGTTTACGGAGAGGGGGGAGCAATCAGCCCCAGCATTTT. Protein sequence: CASSLRRGGSNQPQHF. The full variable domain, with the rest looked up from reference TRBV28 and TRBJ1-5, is DVKVTQSSRYLVKRTGEKVFLECVQDMDHENMFWYRQDPGLGLRLIYFSYDVKMKEKGDIPEGYSVSREKKERFSLILESASTNQTSMYLCASSLRRGGSNQPQHFGDGTRLSIL.

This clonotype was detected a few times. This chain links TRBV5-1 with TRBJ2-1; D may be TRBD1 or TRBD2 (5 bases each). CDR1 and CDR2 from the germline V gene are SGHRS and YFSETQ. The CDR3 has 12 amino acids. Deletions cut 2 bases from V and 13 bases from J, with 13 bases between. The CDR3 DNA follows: TGCGCCAGCAGCTTATCCGGGGCCGACCAGTTCTTC. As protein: CASSLSGADQFF.

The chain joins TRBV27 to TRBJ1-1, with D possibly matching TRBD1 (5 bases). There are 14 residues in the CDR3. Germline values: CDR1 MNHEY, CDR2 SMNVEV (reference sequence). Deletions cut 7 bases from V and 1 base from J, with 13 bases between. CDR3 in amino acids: CASTRLGANTEAFF. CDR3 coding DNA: TGTGCCAGCACAAGATTAGGGGCGAACACTGAAGCTTTCTTT.

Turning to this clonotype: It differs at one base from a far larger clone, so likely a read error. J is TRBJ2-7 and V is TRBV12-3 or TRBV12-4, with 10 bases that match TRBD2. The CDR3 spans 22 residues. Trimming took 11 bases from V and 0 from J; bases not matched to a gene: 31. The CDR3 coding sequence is TGTGCCGTCAGTGAGTCTGCCCGAGAACAACTAGCGGGAACCCCCAGCTCCTACGAGCAGTACTTC. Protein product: CAVSESAREQLAGTPSSYEQYF.

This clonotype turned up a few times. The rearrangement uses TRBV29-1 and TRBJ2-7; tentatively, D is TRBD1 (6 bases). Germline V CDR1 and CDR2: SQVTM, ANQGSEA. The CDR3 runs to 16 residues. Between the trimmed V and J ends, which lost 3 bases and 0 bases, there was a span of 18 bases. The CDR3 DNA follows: TGCAGCGTTGAGGACAACCAGGGGACCTGCTCCTACGAGCAGTACTTC. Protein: CSVEDNQGTCSYEQYF.

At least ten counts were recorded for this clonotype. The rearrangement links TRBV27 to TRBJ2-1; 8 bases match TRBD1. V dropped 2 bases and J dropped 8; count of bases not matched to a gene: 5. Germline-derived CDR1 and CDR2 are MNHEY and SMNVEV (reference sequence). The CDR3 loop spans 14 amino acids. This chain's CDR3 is CASSLNRGSDEQFF. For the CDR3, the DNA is TGTGCCAGCAGTTTAAACAGGGGGAGCGATGAGCAGTTCTTC.

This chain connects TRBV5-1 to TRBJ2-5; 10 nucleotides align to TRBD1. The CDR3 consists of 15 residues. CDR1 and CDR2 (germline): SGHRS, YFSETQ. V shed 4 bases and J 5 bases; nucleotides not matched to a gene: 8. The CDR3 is CASSILTGGRETQYF. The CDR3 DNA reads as TGCGCCAGCAGCATCCTGACAGGGGGCAGGGAGACCCAGTACTTC.

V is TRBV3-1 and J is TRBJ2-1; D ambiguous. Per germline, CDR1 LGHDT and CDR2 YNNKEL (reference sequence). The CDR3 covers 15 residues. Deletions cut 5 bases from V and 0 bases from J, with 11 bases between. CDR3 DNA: TGTGCCAGCAGCTACTCCAGATACTCCTACAATGAGCAGTTCTTC. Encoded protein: CASSYSRYSYNEQFF.

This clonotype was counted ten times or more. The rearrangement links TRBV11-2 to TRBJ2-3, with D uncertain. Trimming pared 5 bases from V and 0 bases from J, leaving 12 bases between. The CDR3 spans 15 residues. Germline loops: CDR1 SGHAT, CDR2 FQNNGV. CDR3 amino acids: CASSAHPRSTDTQYF. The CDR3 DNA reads TGTGCCAGCAGCGCCCACCCCAGGAGCACAGATACGCAGTATTTT.

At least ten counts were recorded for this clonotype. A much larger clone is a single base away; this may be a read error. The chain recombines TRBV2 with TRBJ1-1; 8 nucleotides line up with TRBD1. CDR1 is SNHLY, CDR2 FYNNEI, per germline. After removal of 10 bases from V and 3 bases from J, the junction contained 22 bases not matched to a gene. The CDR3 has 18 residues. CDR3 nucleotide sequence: TGTGCCAACAACAAAGCGCGAGTTGCAGGGGGCGCGTACACTGAAGCTTTCTTT. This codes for CANNKARVAGGAYTEAFF.

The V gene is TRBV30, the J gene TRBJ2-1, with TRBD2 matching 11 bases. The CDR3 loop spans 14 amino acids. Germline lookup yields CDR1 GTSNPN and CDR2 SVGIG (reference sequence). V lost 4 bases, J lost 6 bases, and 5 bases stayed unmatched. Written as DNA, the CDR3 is TGTGCCTGGAATAGCGGGAGGGAAACCAATGAGCAGTTCTTC. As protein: CAWNSGRETNEQFF.

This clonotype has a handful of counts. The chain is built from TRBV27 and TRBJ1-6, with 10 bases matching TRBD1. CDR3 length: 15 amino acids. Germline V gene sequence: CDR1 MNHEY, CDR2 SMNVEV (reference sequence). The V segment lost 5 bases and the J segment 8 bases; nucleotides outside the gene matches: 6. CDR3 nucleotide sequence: TGTGCCAGCAGTCCCACCGACAGGGGGCATTCACCCCTCCACTTT. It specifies CASSPTDRGHSPLHF.